These T cell receptor beta chains were read from a single sample in a study of radiotherapy plus CTLA-4 blockade in lung cancer. Using immunoSEQ multiplex PCR, the repertoire was profiled, and TCRdb retains in-frame clones only, with some absent. The top ten hold around 7% of the sample, which has 75,000 or so clones, 78% seen once. Here the sequenced sample was peripheral blood, taken from a patient treated with radiotherapy plus ipilimumab. All receptors come from a human donor with non-small cell lung cancer who had a complete response to radiotherapy plus ipilimumab. Each CDR3 is given with its conserved first and last residue. D genes are given only for firm matches. Clone size appears in some rows only: once, few, many, or a class for an expanded clone.

v_gene	j_gene	abundance	d_gene	CDR3nt	CDR3aa
TRBV30	TRBJ2-3	NA	TRBD2	TGTGCCTGGAGCAAGGTGGTTGGCGGGAGGGCGGGAGATACGCAGTATTTT	CAWSKVVGGRAGDTQYF
TRBV19	TRBJ1-5	medium-sized	TRBD1	TGTGCCAGTACCTCTTTGACAGGGGGAAGGAATCAGCCCCAGCATTTT	CASTSLTGGRNQPQHF
TRBV6-1	TRBJ2-3	NA	NA	TGTGCCAGCAGGCTTACATCAGATACGCAGTATTTT	CASRLTSDTQYF
TRBV7-9	TRBJ1-4	NA	TRBD1	TGTGCCAGCAGCGACCGGGACAGTCATAATGAAAAACTGTTTTTT	CASSDRDSHNEKLFF
TRBV5-6	TRBJ2-5	once	NA	TGTGCCAGCAGCTTGGCCTCGAGCACTTACGGGGAGACCCAGTACTTC	CASSLASSTYGETQYF
TRBV5-1	TRBJ2-5	NA	NA	TGCGCCAGCAGCTTGGTACGGGAGACCCAGTACTTC	CASSLVRETQYF
TRBV9	TRBJ2-5	NA	NA	TGTGCCAGCAGCGTAGGGCCAGAAGAGACCCAGTACTTC	CASSVGPEETQYF
TRBV4-3	TRBJ2-5	NA	NA	TGCGCCAGCAGCCGAGGGATTCAAGAGACCCAGTACTTC	CASSRGIQETQYF
TRBV10-1	TRBJ2-7	medium-sized	NA	TGCGCCAGCAGTGAGTCAGGACGGGAGCAGTACTTC	CASSESGREQYF
TRBV4-3	TRBJ2-3	NA	TRBD2	TGCGCCAGCAGCCGGGTTGTAGCGGGGGCCGCCGCAGATACGCAGTATTTT	CASSRVVAGAAADTQYF
TRBV18	TRBJ2-1	NA	NA	TGTGCCAGCTCACCGTCTACTAGGGGTGAGCAGTTCTTC	CASSPSTRGEQFF
TRBV4-1	TRBJ2-7	many	NA	TGCGCCAGCAGCCAATCCCGGGACATTGCCTACGAGCAGTACTTC	CASSQSRDIAYEQYF
TRBV11-3	TRBJ2-5	NA	NA	TGTGCCAGCAGCCCGCTAGGGGGAGGAGAGACCCAGTACTTC	CASSPLGGGETQYF
TRBV19	TRBJ1-5	NA	TRBD1	TGTGCCAGTAGGAGACCGGGACAGGCGGTTGGTAATCAGCCCCAGCATTTT	CASRRPGQAVGNQPQHF
TRBV15	TRBJ2-2	NA	TRBD2	TGTGCCACCAGCAGAGATATCCGGACTAGCGGGGCGAACACCGGGGAGCTGTTTTTT	CATSRDIRTSGANTGELFF
TRBV7-9	TRBJ2-3	NA	NA	TGTGCCAGCAGCGTAGAATCCTACGGGGTTCCTACGCAGTATTTT	CASSVESYGVPTQYF
TRBV7-2	TRBJ1-2	NA	NA	TGTGCCAGCAGCCGGCACGGCGGAGGCTACACCTTC	CASSRHGGGYTF
TRBV4-1	TRBJ2-7	NA	NA	TGCGCCAGCAGCCAAGGGGCGTACTACGAGCAGTACTTC	CASSQGAYYEQYF
TRBV5-4	TRBJ2-3	NA	NA	TGTGCCAGCAGCCGGCGGGGAGGGGGGGGCACAGATACGCAGTATTTT	CASSRRGGGGTDTQYF
TRBV4-1	TRBJ2-2	NA	TRBD2	TGCGCCAGCAGCCAACTCCCAGGGGCGGGGGGGCCCGCCGGGGAGCTGTTTTTT	CASSQLPGAGGPAGELFF
TRBV7-9	TRBJ2-5	NA	NA	TGTGCCAGCAGCTGGAGTTCGAGAGAGACCCAGTACTTC	CASSWSSRETQYF
TRBV11-3	TRBJ2-5	NA	NA	TGTGCCAGCAGCTTAGTCGCGGAACAAGAGACCCAGTACTTC	CASSLVAEQETQYF
TRBV18	TRBJ1-1	NA	NA	TGTGCCAGCTCACCCAAAGGGCGGACTGAAGCTTTCTTT	CASSPKGRTEAFF
TRBV7-2	TRBJ2-1	NA	TRBD1	TGTGCCAGCAGCTTAGTCGGGACAGCTCTGTTCTTC	CASSLVGTALFF
TRBV2	TRBJ1-5	NA	NA	TGTGCCAGCAGTGAAACAGGGCGCAGAGGGCCCCAGCATTTT	CASSETGRRGPQHF
TRBV7-9	TRBJ2-2	NA	NA	TGTGCCAGCAGCGCCACAACGCGGGTGTTTTTT	CASSATTRVFF
TRBV30	TRBJ2-4	NA	TRBD2	TGTGCCTGGAGTGAGGGAGGGATGGCCAACATTCAGTACTTC	CAWSEGGMANIQYF
TRBV19	TRBJ1-2	NA	NA	TGTGCCAGTAGTATAGATTCCGGGGCCCCATATGGCTACACCTTC	CASSIDSGAPYGYTF
TRBV19	TRBJ2-2	NA	TRBD1	TGTGCCAGTAGTGCAAGGACAGGTGGTCGGCAGAACACCGGGGAGCTGTTTTTT	CASSARTGGRQNTGELFF
TRBV6-5	TRBJ2-3	NA	TRBD2	TGTGCCAGCAAGAGGAGCGGGAGGTCCACAGATACGCAGTATTTT	CASKRSGRSTDTQYF
TRBV6-5	TRBJ1-6	NA	NA	TGTGCCAGCAAGGTCGGGGGGGATTCACCCCTCCACTTT	CASKVGGDSPLHF
TRBV5-1	TRBJ1-4	NA	NA	TGCGCCAGCAGCTTGGAGCGGGGGCTGGGGGAAAAACTGTTTTTT	CASSLERGLGEKLFF
TRBV5-1	TRBJ2-5	NA	TRBD1	TGCGCCAGCAGCTTGGGGGGACAGGGGAGGCAAGAGACCCAGTACTTC	CASSLGGQGRQETQYF
TRBV19	TRBJ2-1	many	TRBD1	TGTGCCAGTAGCCACCAAGGGACAGGGGTTCAAAATGAGCAGTTCTTC	CASSHQGTGVQNEQFF
TRBV7-9	TRBJ1-3	few	NA	TGTGCCAGCAGCTTGGGGACTGGAAACACCATATATTTT	CASSLGTGNTIYF
TRBV10-3	TRBJ1-1	NA	NA	TGTGCCATCAGCACCGGGGGACTGAACACTGAAGCTTTCTTT	CAISTGGLNTEAFF
TRBV30	TRBJ2-5	once	NA	TGTGCCTGGAGCACCGGGACTGGACAAGAGACCCAGTACTTC	CAWSTGTGQETQYF
TRBV11-3	TRBJ1-6	few	TRBD1	TGTGCCAGCAGCTTAGCGGTCGACAGGGGCCCTCAATTCGAAAACCTCCACTTT	CASSLAVDRGPQFENLHF